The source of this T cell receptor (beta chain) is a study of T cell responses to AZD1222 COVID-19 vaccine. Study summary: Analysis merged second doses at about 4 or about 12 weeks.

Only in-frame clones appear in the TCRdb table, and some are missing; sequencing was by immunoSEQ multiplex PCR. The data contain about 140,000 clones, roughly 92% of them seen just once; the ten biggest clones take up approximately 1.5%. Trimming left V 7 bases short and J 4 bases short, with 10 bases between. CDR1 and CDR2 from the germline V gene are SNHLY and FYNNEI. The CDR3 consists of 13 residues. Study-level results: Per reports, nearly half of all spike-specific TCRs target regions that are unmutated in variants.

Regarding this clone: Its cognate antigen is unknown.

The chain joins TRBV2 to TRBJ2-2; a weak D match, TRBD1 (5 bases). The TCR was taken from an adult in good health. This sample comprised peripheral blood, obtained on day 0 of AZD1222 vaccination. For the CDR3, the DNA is TGTGCCAGCAACCGGCAGGGCACCGGGGAGCTGTTTTTT. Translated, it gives CASNRQGTGELFF.